A single sample gave rise to the 20 T cell receptor beta chains below, sequenced in a study of cytomegalovirus exposure and HLA in healthy donors. PCR primers comprised 60 Vbeta and 13 Jbeta primers. Assay used: immunoSEQ multiplex PCR; TCRdb lists only in-frame clones, some missing. Its clone listing holds 100,000 to 150,000 clones. Material for sequencing was PBMCs. These receptors all stem from a man between 18 and 35 years old in good health and CMV-seronegative.

The chain has TRBV5-1 and TRBJ2-5; 7 bases map to TRBD1. This CDR3 spans 16 amino acids. V lost 4 bases to trimming and J lost 0 bases; unmatched junction nucleotides: 9. Germline CDR1 is SGHRS and CDR2 is YFSETQ. The CDR3 region has the DNA TGCGCCAGCAGCAAAAGGGGGACAGCGTACCAAGAGACCCAGTACTTC. Translation: CASSKRGTAYQETQYF.

This chain connects TRBV10-3 to TRBJ2-3; 7 positions match TRBD2. The J segment lost 4 bases and the V segment lost 6 bases, leaving 10 bases of the junction unmatched. The CDR3 consists of 15 residues. CDR1 is ENHRY, CDR2 SYGVKD, per germline. The CDR3 nucleotides are TGTGCCATCAGGCAGCGGGATACGGGCGCAGATACGCAGTATTTT. Protein product: CAIRQRDTGADTQYF.

The chain joins TRBV19 to TRBJ1-2; 8 bases map to TRBD1. J gave up 2 bases and V 5 bases, and 7 bases lay outside the gene matches. The CDR3 contains 15 residues. From germline, CDR1 is LNHDA and CDR2 SQIVND (reference sequence). CDR3 in amino acids: CASSSWTGKNYGYTF. CDR3 sequence (DNA): TGTGCCAGTAGTTCCTGGACAGGGAAGAACTATGGCTACACCTTC.

The chain employs TRBV5-1 and TRBJ1-5; weak D call: TRBD1 (5 bases). From germline, CDR1 is SGHRS and CDR2 YFSETQ. With 4 bases removed from V and 0 bases from J, the gap between germline ends came to 14 bases. This CDR3 has 16 residues. As DNA, the CDR3 is TGCGCCAGCAGCCCAGAGGGACTACTTAGCAATCAGCCCCAGCATTTT. Amino acid sequence: CASSPEGLLSNQPQHF.

Here the CDR3 DNA reads TGTGCCAGCTCACCGAGAGAGTTGTGGAGCAATCAGCCCCAGCATTTT. Translated, it gives CASSPRELWSNQPQHF. J is TRBJ1-5 and V is TRBV18, with unresolved D. Germline CDR1 is KGHSH and CDR2 is LQKENI. This CDR3 is built from 16 residues. V gave up 3 bases and J gave up 1 base, with 13 bases separating them.

The chain employs TRBV5-6 and TRBJ2-7; a possible D gene is TRBD1 (5 bases). V lost 5 bases and J lost 0, with 18 bases in between. Germline lookup yields CDR1 SGHDT and CDR2 YYEEEE. The CDR3 length is 16 residues. Written as DNA, the CDR3 is TGTGCCAGCAGTTACGACCAGGGCACCGACTCCTACGAGCAGTACTTC. As protein: CASSYDQGTDSYEQYF.

CDR3 nucleotide sequence: TGTGCCATCAGTGGGGGGGTAGGGAGAGCGAACACTGAAGCTTTCTTT. It is translated as CAISGGVGRANTEAFF. The chain uses TRBV10-3 and TRBJ1-1, with D tentatively TRBD1 (5 bases). The V gene lost 4 bases and the J gene lost 1 base, with 16 bases spanning the gap. The V gene's germline CDR1 is ENHRY and CDR2 SYGVKD. There are 16 residues in the CDR3.

The V call is TRBV7-9, the J call TRBJ1-1; D remains ambiguous. V lost 4 bases and J 0 bases, leaving 6 bases between the germline ends. CDR3 length equals 13 residues. The germline CDR1 and CDR2 sequences are SEHNR and FQNEAQ (reference sequence). CDR3 in amino acids: CASSSLMNTEAFF. The CDR3 DNA follows: TGTGCCAGCAGCTCCCTTATGAACACTGAAGCTTTCTTT.

This chain connects TRBV19 to TRBJ1-2, with 8 bases matching TRBD1. Germline assignment: CDR1 LNHDA and CDR2 SQIVND (reference sequence). Trimming took 5 bases from V and 6 from J; bases not matched to a gene: 17. The length of the CDR3 is 17 residues. The DNA of the CDR3 is TGTGCCAGTAGTTTCTCCCTAACTAACGACAGGGGCGATGGCTACACCTTC. Translated: CASSFSLTNDRGDGYTF.

This chain links TRBV28 with TRBJ1-1, with D possibly TRBD1 on 5 matching bases. Germline CDR1 MDHEN, CDR2 SYDVKM. V was pared by 3 bases and J by 4 bases, with 15 bases between. The CDR3 has 15 amino acids. The CDR3 loop reads CASSFQAPRVTEAFF. CDR3 sequence (DNA): TGTGCCAGCAGTTTCCAGGCCCCCAGGGTCACTGAAGCTTTCTTT. The entire variable domain, with the rest obtained from reference TRBV28 and TRBJ1-1, is as follows: DVKVTQSSRYLVKRTGEKVFLECVQDMDHENMFWYRQDPGLGLRLIYFSYDVKMKEKGDIPEGYSVSREKKERFSLILESASTNQTSMYLCASSFQAPRVTEAFFGQGTRLTVV.

CDR3 sequence (DNA): TGCGCCAGCAGCGGAACGCCCTCAGGGGGAGGCACCGGGGAGCTGTTTTTT. Translating it yields CASSGTPSGGGTGELFF. This chain joins TRBV5-1 and TRBJ2-2, with D possibly matching TRBD1 (7 bases). V lost 4 bases to trimming and J lost 4 bases, with 20 bases between them. There are 17 residues in the CDR3. Germline V gene sequence: CDR1 SGHRS, CDR2 YFSETQ.

V and J are TRBV18 and TRBJ2-5, with a tentative D call TRBD1 (6 bases). The J call may be incorrect, as the DNA end agrees better with TRBJ2-7. Germline CDR1 KGHSH, CDR2 LQKENI. The CDR3 covers 13 residues. CDR3: CASSPQQGYEQYF. The CDR3 coding sequence is TGTGCCAGCTCACCTCAACAGGGTTACGAGCAGTACTTC.

This chain connects TRBV21-1 to TRBJ2-7; TRBD1 is the table's D call, not checked against the DNA. TRBV21-1 is labeled a pseudogene. The CDR3 spans 16 residues. For the CDR3, the DNA is TGTGCCAGCAGCAACACAGGGGAGCTCCTATCCTACGAGCAGTACTTC. Translation: CASSNTGELLSYEQYF.

The chain has TRBV20-1 and TRBJ1-2, with D unclear. This CDR3 is 11 amino acids long. Trimming took 5 bases from V and 9 from J, leaving 13 bases between them. Germline values: CDR1 DFQATT, CDR2 SNEGSKA (reference sequence). The DNA of the CDR3 is TGCAGTGCTGGATCGGGTAGGAGCTACACCTTC. Protein product: CSAGSGRSYTF.

V gene TRBV2 combines with J gene TRBJ2-7; D is perhaps TRBD1 (5 bases). Germline V gene sequence: CDR1 SNHLY, CDR2 FYNNEI. The V end was cut by 8 bases, the J end by 3 bases, with 17 bases between. The CDR3 is made up of 14 amino acids. The CDR3 loop is CASGVRVSRYEQYF. The CDR3 DNA follows: TGTGCCAGCGGGGTCAGGGTGTCACGCTACGAGCAGTACTTC.

V and J are TRBV19 and TRBJ1-2; D possibly corresponds to TRBD1 (5 bases). This CDR3 comprises 13 residues. CDR1 and CDR2 from the germline V gene are LNHDA and SQIVND (reference sequence). V was trimmed by 3 bases and J by 8 bases, leaving 13 bases between them. The CDR3 reads CASSIPQGWGYTF. DNA for the CDR3: TGTGCCAGTAGTATCCCGCAGGGATGGGGCTACACCTTC. Drawing the rest from reference TRBV19 and TRBJ1-2, the complete variable domain is DGGITQSPKYLFRKEGQNVTLSCEQNLNHDAMYWYRQDPGQGLRLIYYSQIVNDFQKGDIAEGYSVSREKKESFPLTVTSAQKNPTAFYLCASSIPQGWGYTFGSGTRLTVV.

The J gene is TRBJ1-2, the V gene TRBV25-1; D uncertain. CDR3 size: 14 residues. V lost 2 bases, J lost 6 bases, and 13 bases lay in between. Germline loops: CDR1 MGHDK, CDR2 SYGVNS. The CDR3 nucleotides read TGTGCCAGCAGTGAACTCGGGAATTCTCATGGCTACACCTTC. Amino acids: CASSELGNSHGYTF.

The V gene is TRBV18, the J gene TRBJ1-2; perhaps TRBD1 as D (6 bases). V was shortened by 2 bases and J by 0 bases, with 13 bases between the two germline ends. This CDR3 has 16 amino acids. CDR1 is KGHSH, CDR2 LQKENI, per germline. The CDR3 DNA is TGTGCCAGCTCACCATTGGGGGCTGGGACTAACTATGGCTACACCTTC. Translated: CASSPLGAGTNYGYTF.

CDR3 amino acids: CASSLGGTTFVGGNTIYF. For the CDR3, the DNA is TGCGCCAGCAGCTTGGGAGGGACAACCTTCGTTGGTGGAAACACCATATATTTT. The rearrangement joins TRBV5-1 to TRBJ1-3, with a tentative D call TRBD1 (6 bases). Trimming took 0 bases from V and 3 from J, leaving 19 bases between them. This CDR3 is built from 18 residues. In germline, CDR1 is SGHRS, CDR2 YFSETQ.

The J gene is TRBJ2-7, the V gene TRBV2; 9 positions match TRBD1. This CDR3 spans 14 amino acids. The V gene end was trimmed by 6 bases and the J gene end by 2 bases; junction bases not matched to a gene: 5. Germline lookup yields CDR1 SNHLY and CDR2 FYNNEI. Written as DNA, the CDR3 is TGTGCCAGCAGCCGGGACAGGGCAACCTACGAGCAGTACTTC. This gives the protein CASSRDRATYEQYF.